This is a list of T cell receptor beta chains from one sample in a study of T-cell reconstitution after alpha-beta-depleted transplantation in children. TCRdb fed the PCR reads into MiXCR, producing one record per CDR3 protein. The repertoire consists of under 750,000 distinct CDR3 sequences, with 20% to 25% occurring once and the leading ten covering 14%. The material was PBMCs, mostly from graft donor cells, obtained 360 days after TCRalphabeta/CD19-depleted stem cell transplant. These receptors were obtained from a boy under three years old who had a stem cell transplant for acute myeloid leukemia, so the T cells may come from the graft donor. CDR3s include the opening cysteine and the closing phenylalanine or tryptophan. D genes are given only for firm matches. Clone size appears in some rows only: once, few, many, or a class for an expanded clone.

d_gene: TRBD1; v_gene: TRBV24-1; abundance: many; j_gene: TRBJ2-1; CDR3nt: TGTGCCACCAGTGACCCCGGGACAGGGGGAGGCAATGAGCAGTTCTTC; CDR3aa: CATSDPGTGGGNEQFF
d_gene: TRBD2; v_gene: TRBV12-3/TRBV12-4; abundance: many; j_gene: TRBJ2-7; CDR3nt: TGTGCCAGCAGCTTCGGGGGGTACGAGCAGTACTTC; CDR3aa: CASSFGGYEQYF
d_gene: NA; v_gene: TRBV20-1; abundance: NA; j_gene: TRBJ2-1; CDR3nt: TGCAGCCACGGGGGAGGTTCACACAATGAGCAGTTCTTC; CDR3aa: CSHGGGSHNEQFF
d_gene: NA; v_gene: TRBV29-1; abundance: NA; j_gene: TRBJ2-7; CDR3nt: TGCAGCGGTACAGGGTCCCTCTTGGGGGAGCAGTACTTC; CDR3aa: CSGTGSLLGEQYF
d_gene: NA; v_gene: TRBV12-3/TRBV12-4; abundance: NA; j_gene: TRBJ2-3; CDR3nt: TGTGCCAGCAGTTCGGAAAGCCCAGGATGGGTGGGGACAGATACGCAGTATTTT; CDR3aa: CASSSESPGWVGTDTQYF
d_gene: NA; v_gene: TRBV29-1; abundance: NA; j_gene: TRBJ2-5; CDR3nt: TGCAGCGTTGAATGGGGAGAGACCCAGTACTTC; CDR3aa: CSVEWGETQYF
d_gene: NA; v_gene: TRBV28; abundance: many; j_gene: TRBJ1-2; CDR3nt: TGTGCCAGCAGTTTAGCGGCCCGCCTCATTGATGGCTACACCTTC; CDR3aa: CASSLAARLIDGYTF
d_gene: TRBD1; v_gene: TRBV6-1; abundance: once; j_gene: TRBJ2-5; CDR3nt: TGTGCCAGCAGTCAAGGACAGGCCCAAGAGACCCAGTACTTC; CDR3aa: CASSQGQAQETQYF
d_gene: NA; v_gene: TRBV5-1; abundance: many; j_gene: TRBJ2-1; CDR3nt: TGCGCCAGCAGCCTTCAGGGCGGGGGCCCCATTGAGCAGTTCTTC; CDR3aa: CASSLQGGGPIEQFF
d_gene: NA; v_gene: TRBV6-4; abundance: NA; j_gene: TRBJ2-2; CDR3nt: TGTGCCAGCAGTCCCTCCGAGGATTCCGGGGAGCTGTTTTTT; CDR3aa: CASSPSEDSGELFF
d_gene: NA; v_gene: TRBV20-1; abundance: few; j_gene: TRBJ1-1; CDR3nt: TGCAGTGCTCCGCCCGGGGCAAACACTGAAGCTTTCTTT; CDR3aa: CSAPPGANTEAFF
d_gene: TRBD1; v_gene: TRBV12-3/TRBV12-4; abundance: NA; j_gene: TRBJ1-1; CDR3nt: TGTGCCAGCAGTTTACAAGCGACAGGGGGCACTGAAGCTTTCTTT; CDR3aa: CASSLQATGGTEAFF
d_gene: NA; v_gene: TRBV4-3; abundance: NA; j_gene: TRBJ1-5; CDR3nt: TGCGCCAGCAGCCAAGATAGGGCAGTTAATCAGCCCCAGCATTTT; CDR3aa: CASSQDRAVNQPQHF
d_gene: TRBD2; v_gene: TRBV5-1; abundance: NA; j_gene: TRBJ2-7; CDR3nt: TGCGCCAGCAGCCCGGGACTAGCGGAAGAGCAGTACTTC; CDR3aa: CASSPGLAEEQYF
d_gene: NA; v_gene: TRBV12-5; abundance: few; j_gene: TRBJ2-7; CDR3nt: TGTGCTAGTGCCAACACCTGGGACTACGAGCAGTACTTC; CDR3aa: CASANTWDYEQYF
d_gene: NA; v_gene: TRBV19; abundance: NA; j_gene: TRBJ2-1; CDR3nt: TGTGCCAGTAGCCTAAGAGGGCAGGGGAAAAATGAGCAGTTCTTC; CDR3aa: CASSLRGQGKNEQFF
d_gene: TRBD2; v_gene: TRBV12-3/TRBV12-4; abundance: few; j_gene: TRBJ2-3; CDR3nt: TGTGCCAGCAGTTTTGCTGGGGGGGGAGCAGATACGCAGTATTTT; CDR3aa: CASSFAGGGADTQYF
d_gene: NA; v_gene: TRBV27; abundance: NA; j_gene: TRBJ2-7; CDR3nt: TGTGCCAGCAGTCAAGGGTCAACATACGAGCAGTACTTC; CDR3aa: CASSQGSTYEQYF
d_gene: TRBD2; v_gene: TRBV20-1; abundance: NA; j_gene: TRBJ2-3; CDR3nt: TGCAGTGCAACCCCGCTAGCGGGGGATACACATACGCAGTATTTT; CDR3aa: CSATPLAGDTHTQYF
d_gene: NA; v_gene: TRBV6-5; abundance: few; j_gene: TRBJ1-5; CDR3nt: TGTGCCAGCAGTTACGGGGGACCTAAACAGCCCCAGCATTTT; CDR3aa: CASSYGGPKQPQHF
d_gene: NA; v_gene: TRBV5-1; abundance: NA; j_gene: TRBJ1-2; CDR3nt: TGCGCCAGCAGCCCAGGGGACAAAATCTATGGCTACACCTTC; CDR3aa: CASSPGDKIYGYTF
d_gene: NA; v_gene: TRBV4-3; abundance: NA; j_gene: TRBJ2-1; CDR3nt: TGCGCCAGCAGCCAAGAAGGCCAGGGAAGGGAGTTCTTC; CDR3aa: CASSQEGQGREFF
d_gene: NA; v_gene: TRBV10-3; abundance: few; j_gene: TRBJ2-5; CDR3nt: TGTGCCATCAGTGGCGCAACAAGGGAGACCCAGTACTTC; CDR3aa: CAISGATRETQYF